One sample yielded the 11 T cell receptor beta chains listed below, sequenced in a study of shared clonotypes between healthy human individuals. Using immunoSEQ multiplex PCR, the repertoire was profiled, and TCRdb retains in-frame clones only, with some absent. This table holds around 1,000,000 clones, roughly 77% found once. The specimen sequenced was memory CD4+ T cells from PBMCs. Subset denoted: CD45RA-negative fraction. The receptors here all came from a man younger than 30 in good health. Some clones in this sample may be carry-over from other donors' samples.

V gene TRBV15 combines with J gene TRBJ2-7, with D tentatively TRBD2 (7 bases). The CDR3 is made up of 16 amino acids. Germline lookup yields CDR1 LNHNV and CDR2 YYDKDF (reference sequence). The V end lost 2 bases, the J end lost 5 bases, and 19 bases lay between the germline ends. CDR3 sequence: CATSRTTHGGRNEQYF. The CDR3 DNA is TGTGCCACCAGCAGAACTACGCACGGGGGGCGGAACGAGCAGTACTTC.

The CDR3 nucleotides are TGTGCCAGCAGCTCCCCACGGAAGGGGGTCAACTCGAACACTGAAGCTTTCTTT. This gives the protein CASSSPRKGVNSNTEAFF. The chain is built from TRBV7-9 and TRBJ1-1, with D possibly TRBD1 on 6 matching bases. CDR1 and CDR2 from the germline V gene are SEHNR and FQNEAQ (reference sequence). Trimming pared 4 bases from V and 1 base from J, leaving 22 bases between. The CDR3 is 18 amino acids.

This clone was counted only a few times. The rearrangement links TRBV6-5 to TRBJ2-4, with D tentatively TRBD2 (6 bases). The V gene's germline CDR1 is MNHEY and CDR2 SVGAGI. The CDR3 runs 13 residues. V gave up 6 bases and J gave up 6 bases, with 12 bases separating them. CDR3 sequence (DNA): TGTGCCAGCAGCCGGGCCGGGGGAAACATTCAGTACTTC. This encodes CASSRAGGNIQYF.

V usage is TRBV9 and J usage is TRBJ2-1; 10 bases are shared with TRBD2. Looked up from germline, CDR1 is SGDLS and CDR2 is YYNGEE. The CDR3 sequence is 18 residues long. J lost 0 bases, V lost 2 bases, and 8 bases had no gene match. DNA of the CDR3: TGTGCCAGCAGCGTCCTCCCTAGCGGGAGAAGCTCCTACAATGAGCAGTTCTTC. This encodes CASSVLPSGRSSYNEQFF.

The chain joins TRBV6-5 to TRBJ2-5, with D tentatively TRBD1 or TRBD2 (5 bases each). The CDR3 covers 15 residues. Germline CDR1 MNHEY, CDR2 SVGAGI. The germline V and J ends were trimmed by 7 bases and 3 bases, with 18 bases remaining between them. The CDR3 loop reads CASTTSLGTKETQYF. The DNA of the CDR3 is TGTGCCAGCACCACCTCGCTGGGGACGAAAGAGACCCAGTACTTC.

This clone was observed once. The chain uses TRBV7-3 and TRBJ2-7; D remains unclear. This CDR3 comprises 14 residues. Germline lookup yields CDR1 SGHTA and CDR2 FQGTGA. Trimming took off 3 bases at V and 0 bases at J, with 9 bases between the two ends. The CDR3 spells CASSFWPGSYEQYF. For the CDR3, the DNA is TGTGCCAGCAGCTTCTGGCCCGGCTCCTACGAGCAGTACTTC.

CDR3 amino acids: CASSPGGRGNQPQHF. CDR3 DNA sequence: TGCGCCAGCAGCCCAGGGGGAAGGGGCAATCAGCCCCAGCATTTT. The chain has TRBV5-1 and TRBJ1-5, with 7 bases fitting TRBD1. Losses at the gene ends were 4 bases for V and 2 bases for J; bases not matched to a gene: 6. Germline CDR1 reads SGHRS; CDR2 reads YFSETQ. The CDR3 length is 15 residues.

V and J are TRBV2 and TRBJ2-1; TRBD1 matches at 11 bases. This CDR3 is 15 amino acids long. J lost 10 bases, V lost 6 bases, and 11 bases had no gene match. Germline loops: CDR1 SNHLY, CDR2 FYNNEI. The CDR3 DNA reads TGTGCCAGCAGATACCGGGACAGGGGGGTCGGAGAGCAGTTCTTC. Its translation: CASRYRDRGVGEQFF.

V is TRBV30 and J is TRBJ1-6; the D is unclear. The CDR3 is made up of 11 amino acids. V was cut by 2 bases and J by 8 bases, with 4 bases left in between. Germline loops: CDR1 GTSNPN, CDR2 SVGIG (reference sequence). CDR3 in amino acids: CAWSSDSPLHF. As DNA, the CDR3 is TGTGCCTGGAGTTCCGATTCACCCCTCCACTTT.

The V gene is TRBV28, the J gene TRBJ1-1; D unresolved. The V gene's germline CDR1 is MDHEN and CDR2 SYDVKM. This CDR3 has 11 residues. V lost 6 bases and J lost 5, with 7 bases in between. The CDR3 DNA sequence: TGTGCCAGCAGACTGAGTACTGAAGCTTTCTTT. Amino acid sequence: CASRLSTEAFF.

Comments on this clone: A far larger clone is one nucleotide away, so this likely arose from a read error. Within the sample, other DNA sequences also encode this same CDR3. The rearrangement uses TRBV5-4 and TRBJ2-7; D gene ambiguous. This CDR3 has 11 amino acids. V dropped 4 bases and J dropped 3 bases, with 5 bases sitting between them. The germline CDR1 and CDR2 sequences are SGHNT and YYREEE (reference sequence). The CDR3: CASSLDYEQYF. CDR3 coding DNA: TGTGCCAGCAGCCTGGACTACGAGCAGTACTTC. Complete variable domain (other parts from reference TRBV5-4 and TRBJ2-7): ETGVTQSPTHLIKTRGQQVTLRCSSQSGHNTVSWYQQALGQGPQFIFQYYREEENGRGNFPPRFSGLQFPNYSSELNVNALELDDSALYLCASSLDYEQYFGPGTRLTVT.